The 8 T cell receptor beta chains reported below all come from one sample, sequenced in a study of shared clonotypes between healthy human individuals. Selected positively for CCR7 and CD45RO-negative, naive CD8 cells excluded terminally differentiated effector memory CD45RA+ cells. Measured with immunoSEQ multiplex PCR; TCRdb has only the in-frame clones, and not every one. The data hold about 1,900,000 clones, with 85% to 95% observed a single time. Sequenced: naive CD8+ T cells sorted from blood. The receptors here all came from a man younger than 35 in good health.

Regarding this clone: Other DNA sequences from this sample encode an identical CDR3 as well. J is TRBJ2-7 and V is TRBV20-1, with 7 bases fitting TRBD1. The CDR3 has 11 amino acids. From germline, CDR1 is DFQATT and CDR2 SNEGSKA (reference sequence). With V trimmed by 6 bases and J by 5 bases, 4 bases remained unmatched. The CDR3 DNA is TGCAGTGCAACCACAGGGGACGAGCAGTACTTC. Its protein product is CSATTGDEQYF.

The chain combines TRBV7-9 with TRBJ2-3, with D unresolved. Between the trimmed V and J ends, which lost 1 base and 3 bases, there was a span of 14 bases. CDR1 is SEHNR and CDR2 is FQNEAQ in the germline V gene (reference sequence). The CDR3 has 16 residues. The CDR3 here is CASSLGPTEDTDTQYF. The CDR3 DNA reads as TGTGCCAGCAGCTTAGGGCCGACCGAGGATACAGATACGCAGTATTTT.

The CDR3 DNA reads TGCGCCAGCAGCCAAGGTCTGCGCACCTCCTACGAGCAGTACTTC. Translated: CASSQGLRTSYEQYF. The V call is TRBV4-1, the J call TRBJ2-7; D unresolved. Between the trimmed V and J ends, which lost 1 base and 0 bases, there was a span of 10 bases. The CDR3 is made up of 15 amino acids. Per germline, CDR1 MGHRA and CDR2 YSYEKL.

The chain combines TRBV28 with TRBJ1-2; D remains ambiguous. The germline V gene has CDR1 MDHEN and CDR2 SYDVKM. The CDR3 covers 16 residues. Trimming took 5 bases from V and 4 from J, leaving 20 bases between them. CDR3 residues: CASSPIKNGGFYGYTF. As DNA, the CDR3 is TGTGCCAGCAGTCCAATAAAGAACGGCGGATTCTATGGCTACACCTTC.

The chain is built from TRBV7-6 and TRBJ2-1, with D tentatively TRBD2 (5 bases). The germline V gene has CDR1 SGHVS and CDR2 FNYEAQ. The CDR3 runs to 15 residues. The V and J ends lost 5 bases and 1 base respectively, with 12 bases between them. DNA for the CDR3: TGTGCCAGCAGCCCAGAAGCGGAGTCCTACAATGAGCAGTTCTTC. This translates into CASSPEAESYNEQFF.

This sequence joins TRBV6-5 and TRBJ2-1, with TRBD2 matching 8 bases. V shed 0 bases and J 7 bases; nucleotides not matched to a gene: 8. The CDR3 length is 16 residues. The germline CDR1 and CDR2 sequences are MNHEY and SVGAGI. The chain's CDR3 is CASSYSSLAGINEQFF. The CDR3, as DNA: TGTGCCAGCAGTTACTCGAGTCTAGCGGGTATAAATGAGCAGTTCTTC.

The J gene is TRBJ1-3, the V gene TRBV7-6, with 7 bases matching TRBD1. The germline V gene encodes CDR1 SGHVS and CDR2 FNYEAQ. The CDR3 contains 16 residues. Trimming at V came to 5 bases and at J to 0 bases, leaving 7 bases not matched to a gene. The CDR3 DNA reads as TGTGCCAGCAGCCCCCGGGACAGATTCTCTGGAAACACCATATATTTT. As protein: CASSPRDRFSGNTIYF.

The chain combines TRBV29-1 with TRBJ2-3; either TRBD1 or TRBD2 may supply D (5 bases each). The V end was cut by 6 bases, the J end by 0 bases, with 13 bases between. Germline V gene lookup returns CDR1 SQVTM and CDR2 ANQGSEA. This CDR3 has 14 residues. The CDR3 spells CSVGVGVSTDTQYF. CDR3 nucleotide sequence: TGCAGCGTAGGGGTGGGGGTTAGCACAGATACGCAGTATTTT.